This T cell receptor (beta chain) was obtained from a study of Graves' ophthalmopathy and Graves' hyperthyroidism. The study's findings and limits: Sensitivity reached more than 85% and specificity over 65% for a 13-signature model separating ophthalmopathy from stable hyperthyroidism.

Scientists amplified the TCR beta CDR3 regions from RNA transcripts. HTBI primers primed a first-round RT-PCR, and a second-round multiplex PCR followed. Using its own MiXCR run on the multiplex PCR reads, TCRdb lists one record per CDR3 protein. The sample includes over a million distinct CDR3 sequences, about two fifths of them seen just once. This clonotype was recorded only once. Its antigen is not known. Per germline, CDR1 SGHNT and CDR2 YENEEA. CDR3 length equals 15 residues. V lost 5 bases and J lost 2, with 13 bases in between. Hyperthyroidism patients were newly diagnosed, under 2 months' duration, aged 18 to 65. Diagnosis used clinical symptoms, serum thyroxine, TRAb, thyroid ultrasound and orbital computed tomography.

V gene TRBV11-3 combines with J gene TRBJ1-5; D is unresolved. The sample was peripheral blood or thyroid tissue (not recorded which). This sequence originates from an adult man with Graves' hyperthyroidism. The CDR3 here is CASSDTGKGNQPQHF. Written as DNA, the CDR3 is TGTGCCAGCAGCGACACGGGGAAGGGCAATCAGCCCCAGCATTTT.